The rows below give T cell receptor beta chains drawn from one sample of a study of cytotoxic CD8 clonotypes in ibrutinib-treated CLL. Profiled with immunoSEQ multiplex PCR; TCRdb holds only in-frame clones, not every one. The table has some 23,000 clones, roughly two thirds seen once; the top ten hold 51%. This specimen was PBMCs, taken at disease progression, from a patient treated with ibrutinib. The receptors here all came from a human donor with chronic lymphocytic leukemia. CDR3s include the opening cysteine and the closing phenylalanine or tryptophan. Each record gives: V gene, D gene, clone size, J gene, CDR3 length, CDR3 DNA, CDR3 protein. The D gene is left open where the match is weak. Rows give clone size only sometimes, using once, few, many, or a class for an expanded clone.

>TRBV6-5|-|-|TRBJ1-2|13
TGTGCCAGCAGTTCGGGCGGGAACTATGGCTACACCTTC
CASSSGGNYGYTF
>TRBV25-1|-|few|TRBJ2-1|13
TGTGCCAGCTTGGACAGCTCCTACAATGAGCAGTTCTTC
CASLDSSYNEQFF
>TRBV6-6|-|-|TRBJ1-5|14
TGTGCCAGCAGCTCTATGGTCATCAATCAGCCCCAGCATTTT
CASSSMVINQPQHF
>TRBV5-6|-|-|TRBJ1-3|18
TGTGCCAGCAGCTTGGATTTGGGACTCAAGAGCTCTGGAAACACCATATATTTT
CASSLDLGLKSSGNTIYF
>TRBV6-5|-|once|TRBJ2-7|14
TGTGCCAGCAGTTACTCGAACATACCCTACGAGCAGTACTTC
CASSYSNIPYEQYF
>TRBV28|-|-|TRBJ1-3|13
TGTGCCAGCAGTTTGGCTCTGGTAAACACCATATATTTT
CASSLALVNTIYF
>TRBV5-3|-|-|TRBJ1-2|12
TGTGCCAGAAGCTGGGACTTTAGTGGCTACACCTTC
CARSWDFSGYTF
>TRBV19|TRBD1|-|TRBJ2-7|16
TGTGCCAGTAGTGTAGGAATTAGACAGGGCCTCTACGAGCAGTACTTC
CASSVGIRQGLYEQYF
>TRBV7-8|TRBD1|few|TRBJ1-2|15
TGTGCCAGCAGCTTAATGGGACAGGGGGCGGGCGGCTACACCTTC
CASSLMGQGAGGYTF
>TRBV4-1|TRBD1|-|TRBJ1-1|14
TGCGCCAGCAGCCAAGATCGCGACAGGGGCGAAGCTTTCTTT
CASSQDRDRGEAFF
>TRBV19|-|-|TRBJ1-3|14
TGTGCCAGTACCGCGGGACTATCTGGAAACACCATATATTTT
CASTAGLSGNTIYF
>TRBV5-1|-|-|TRBJ1-4|14
TGCGCCAGCAGCTTGCCAGGCCCGAATGAAAAACTGTTTTTT
CASSLPGPNEKLFF
>TRBV5-4|-|-|TRBJ1-2|13
TGTGCCAGCAGCCCCAGGGAGGGCTATGGCTACACCTTC
CASSPREGYGYTF
>TRBV6-1|TRBD1|-|TRBJ1-2|13
TGTGCCAGCAGTGAGGGACAGGAGGACGGCTACACCTTC
CASSEGQEDGYTF
>TRBV19|TRBD1|-|TRBJ1-5|15
TGTGCCAGTACCGCTGACAGGGCAGTCAATCAGCCCCAGCATTTT
CASTADRAVNQPQHF
>TRBV4-2|-|-|TRBJ2-7|14
TGTGCCAGCAGCCAGCCGGGACAACCTTACGAGCAGTACTTC
CASSQPGQPYEQYF
>TRBV29-1|-|-|TRBJ2-7|13
TGCAGCGTTGGCGAGTCCCCTTTGTACGAGCAGTACTTC
CSVGESPLYEQYF
>TRBV10-2|-|-|TRBJ1-2|12
TGCGCCAGCAGTGAGGGAGGTGATGGCTACACCTTC
CASSEGGDGYTF
>TRBV5-1|TRBD1|-|TRBJ2-5|13
TGCGCCAGCAGTGGACAGGGGCAAGAGACCCAGTACTTC
CASSGQGQETQYF
>TRBV6-6|TRBD1|-|TRBJ1-5|15
TGTGCCAGCAGTGGAGGGACAGGGAGCAATCAGCCCCAGCATTTT
CASSGGTGSNQPQHF
>TRBV4-1|TRBD1|-|TRBJ2-4|15
TGCGCCAGCAGCTACGACAGGGGGGAGGGAAACATTCAGTACTTC
CASSYDRGEGNIQYF
>TRBV15|-|few|TRBJ2-5|14
TGTGCCACCAGCAGAGATCGGAAAGAAGAGACCCAGTACTTC
CATSRDRKEETQYF
>TRBV4-2|-|-|TRBJ1-2|12
TGTGCCAGCAGCCCCTGGGGCAACGGCTACACCTTC
CASSPWGNGYTF
>TRBV5-1|-|few|TRBJ1-2|14
TGCGCCAGCAGCTCGGGCCTGGCCGGGCGTGGCTACACCTTC
CASSSGLAGRGYTF
>TRBV6-5|TRBD1|few|TRBJ1-5|13
TGTGCCAGCTCCAGGGGGGGAGGTCAGCCCCAGCATTTT
CASSRGGGQPQHF
>TRBV9|-|few|TRBJ1-1|15
TGTGCCAGCAGCGTAGGGATGGGTTGGGGTACTGAAGCTTTCTTT
CASSVGMGWGTEAFF
>TRBV29-1|-|-|TRBJ2-3|16
TGCAGCGTTGAACGGATAGGCGCGGACAATTGGAATACGCAGTATTTT
CSVERIGADNWNTQYF
>TRBV19|TRBD1|-|TRBJ1-1|18
TGTGCCAGTAGTATATCAAGGTGGGGGACAGGGCGGAACACTGAAGCTTTCTTT
CASSISRWGTGRNTEAFF
>TRBV5-1|TRBD2|-|TRBJ2-5|16
TGCGCCAGCAGCGAACCCACCCGGGGAGGGTTGGAGACCCAGTACTTC
CASSEPTRGGLETQYF
>TRBV5-1|TRBD1|-|TRBJ1-2|16
TGCGCCAGCAGCCTACTCCGGGACAGGGAAAACTATGGCTACACCTTC
CASSLLRDRENYGYTF
>TRBV9|-|few|TRBJ1-4|15
TGTGCCAGCAGCGTTACCAGGGGCGTGAACGAAAAACTGTTTTTT
CASSVTRGVNEKLFF
>TRBV29-1|TRBD1|-|TRBJ2-7|13
TGCAGCGTTGACACGGGACAGTCCTACGAGCAGTACTTC
CSVDTGQSYEQYF
>TRBV10-3|-|-|TRBJ2-7|13
TGTGCCATCAGCGACAACTTTCCCTACGAGCAGTACTTC
CAISDNFPYEQYF
>TRBV13|TRBD2|-|TRBJ2-1|16
TGTGCCAGCAGCATGACTAGCGGGGGGTTTAGAAATGAGCAGTTCTTC
CASSMTSGGFRNEQFF
>TRBV5-4|-|-|TRBJ1-2|15
TGTGCCAGCAGCCCCATCGGAAGCCCATTAGGCGGCTACACCTTC
CASSPIGSPLGGYTF
>TRBV5-4|-|once|TRBJ2-1|15
TGTGCCAGCACCCCTGCCGGGGGCTCCTACAATGAGCAGTTCTTC
CASTPAGGSYNEQFF
>TRBV10-1|-|-|TRBJ1-6|14
TGCGCCAGCAACGGGGGGGGCTACATTTCACCCCTCCACTTT
CASNGGGYISPLHF
>TRBV6-5|-|-|TRBJ1-1|14
TGTGCCAGCAGTCCGGGGGTTATGAACACTGAAGCTTTCTTT
CASSPGVMNTEAFF
>TRBV2|-|-|TRBJ1-4|13
TGTGCCAGCAGTGAAAGAGGGGTCGAAAAACTGTTTTTT
CASSERGVEKLFF
>TRBV2|-|-|TRBJ1-1|15
TGTGCCAGCAGCCTACAGGGAATCACGAACACTGAAGCTTTCTTT
CASSLQGITNTEAFF
>TRBV4-2|-|-|TRBJ1-3|16
TGTGCCAGCAGCCAAGATAGGGCGTACTCTGGAAACACCATATATTTT
CASSQDRAYSGNTIYF
>TRBV7-9|-|-|TRBJ1-4|14
TGTGCCAGCAGCTTGGTTGTCCGAAATGAAAAACTGTTTTTT
CASSLVVRNEKLFF
>TRBV13|-|-|TRBJ2-7|13
TGTGCCAGCAGCTTAGGGGGCCTCTACGAGCAGTACTTC
CASSLGGLYEQYF
>TRBV7-3|TRBD1|-|TRBJ1-2|13
TGTGCCAGCAGGGGACAGGGGGACTATGGCTACACCTTC
CASRGQGDYGYTF
>TRBV9|-|-|TRBJ2-7|13
TGTGCCAGCAGCGTAGTTCCCGAAGGCGAGCAGTACTTC
CASSVVPEGEQYF
>TRBV25-1|-|-|TRBJ2-5|14
TGTGCCAGCAGTAAAAACAGGGATTTAGAGACCCAGTACTTC
CASSKNRDLETQYF
>TRBV7-6|TRBD1|-|TRBJ1-6|13
TGTGCCAGCAGCCGGGACAGTTCTTCACCCCTCCACTTT
CASSRDSSSPLHF
>TRBV2|-|-|TRBJ1-5|19
TGTGCCAGCAGTGAATCCAGGTCGGAGGGCATACGGGGCAATCAGCCCCAGCATTTT
CASSESRSEGIRGNQPQHF
>TRBV29-1|-|-|TRBJ1-2|13
TGCAGCGTTGAAACAGGAGGAGGCTATGGCTACACCTTC
CSVETGGGYGYTF
>TRBV4-2|TRBD2|-|TRBJ2-5|16
TGTGCCAGCAGCCAAGTCCTAGCGGGGGGCCAAGAGACCCAGTACTTC
CASSQVLAGGQETQYF
>TRBV25-1|TRBD2|-|TRBJ2-5|16
TGTGCCAGCAGTGCGACTAGCGGGGGATGGGGAGAGACCCAGTACTTC
CASSATSGGWGETQYF
>TRBV5-4|-|-|TRBJ2-1|17
TGTGCCAGCAGCTACCCTCGACAGACAAGCTCCTACAATGAGCAGTTCTTC
CASSYPRQTSSYNEQFF